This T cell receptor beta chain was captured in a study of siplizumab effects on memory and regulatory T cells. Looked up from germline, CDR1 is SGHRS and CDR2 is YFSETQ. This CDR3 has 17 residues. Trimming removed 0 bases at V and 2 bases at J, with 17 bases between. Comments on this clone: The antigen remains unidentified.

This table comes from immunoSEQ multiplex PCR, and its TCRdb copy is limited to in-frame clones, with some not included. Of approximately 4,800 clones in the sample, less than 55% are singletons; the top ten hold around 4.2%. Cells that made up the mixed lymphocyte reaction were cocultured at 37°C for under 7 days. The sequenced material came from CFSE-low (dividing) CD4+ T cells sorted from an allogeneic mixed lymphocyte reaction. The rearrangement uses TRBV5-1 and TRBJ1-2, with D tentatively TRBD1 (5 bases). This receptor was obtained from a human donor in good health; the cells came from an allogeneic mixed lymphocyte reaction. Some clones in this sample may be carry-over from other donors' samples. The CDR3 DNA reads TGCGCCAGCAGCTTGGGCAGGGTGGCAGGGCGCAACTATGGCTACACCTTC. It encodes CASSLGRVAGRNYGYTF.